These 24 T cell receptor beta chains share one sample of origin, sequenced in a study of T cells in localized non-small cell lung cancer. The protocol was immunoSEQ multiplex PCR, while the TCRdb copy is restricted to in-frame clones and leaves out a portion. The sample includes fewer than 50,000 clones, about 83% of them seen just once. The sample here was PBMCs, taken before any cancer treatment. The receptors stem from a man aged 40 to 70 with stage II lung adenocarcinoma.

The chain uses TRBV6-1 and TRBJ1-5; D is possibly TRBD1 (5 bases). CDR1 is MNHNS and CDR2 is SASEGT in the germline V gene. Trimming shortened V by 6 bases and J by 0 bases, and 12 bases separated the two germline ends. This CDR3 comprises 15 residues. The CDR3, as DNA: TGTGCCAGCAGCCTAACAGGTTATAGCAATCAGCCCCAGCATTTT. This codes for CASSLTGYSNQPQHF.

This rearrangement joins TRBV2 to TRBJ2-5; TRBD1 agrees at 7 bases. Germline CDR1 reads SNHLY; CDR2 reads FYNNEI. V shed 4 bases and J 2 bases; nucleotides not matched to a gene: 7. The CDR3 is made up of 15 amino acids. The CDR3 spells CASSGQGREQETQYF. The CDR3 DNA reads TGTGCCAGCAGTGGACAGGGACGGGAACAAGAGACCCAGTACTTC.

The CDR3 loop reads CAWSPGWNTEAFF. DNA of the CDR3: TGTGCCTGGAGCCCAGGGTGGAACACTGAAGCTTTCTTT. The rearrangement joins TRBV30 to TRBJ1-1; TRBD1 might be the D (5 bases). The CDR3 is 13 amino acids. Looked up from germline, CDR1 is GTSNPN and CDR2 is SVGIG (reference sequence). V shed 3 bases and J shed 1 base, with 9 bases lying between them.

The chain has TRBV28 and TRBJ2-1; 11 nucleotides line up with TRBD2. After removal of 5 bases from V and 8 bases from J, the junction contained 11 bases not matched to a gene. CDR3 length: 16 amino acids. In germline, CDR1 is MDHEN, CDR2 SYDVKM. CDR3 nucleotides: TGTGCCAGCAGTCGTCTATACACTAGCGGGAGCTATGAGCAGTTCTTC. It translates to CASSRLYTSGSYEQFF. The entire variable domain, with the rest obtained from reference TRBV28 and TRBJ2-1, is as follows: DVKVTQSSRYLVKRTGEKVFLECVQDMDHENMFWYRQDPGLGLRLIYFSYDVKMKEKGDIPEGYSVSREKKERFSLILESASTNQTSMYLCASSRLYTSGSYEQFFGPGTRLTVL.

J is TRBJ2-3 and V is TRBV7-2; TRBD2 aligns across 15 bases. Germline V CDR1 and CDR2: SGHTA, FQGNSA. CDR3 size: 19 residues. The J segment lost 4 bases and the V segment lost 4 bases, leaving 12 bases of the junction unmatched. The CDR3 DNA reads as TGTGCCAGCAGCTCATCCATTCTGGGACTAGCGGGAGGCGCAGATACGCAGTATTTT. Amino acid sequence: CASSSSILGLAGGADTQYF.

The gene calls are TRBV7-9 and TRBJ2-7, with 12 bases identical to TRBD2. Germline CDR1 reads SEHNR; CDR2 reads FQNEAQ (reference sequence). Trimming at V came to 4 bases and at J to 5 bases, leaving 6 bases not matched to a gene. The CDR3 covers 15 residues. The CDR3 spells CASSSRTSGIDEQYF. The DNA of the CDR3 is TGTGCCAGCAGCTCCCGGACTAGCGGGATCGACGAGCAGTACTTC.

The chain employs TRBV6-5 and TRBJ2-7; D is ambiguous. Germline CDR1 is MNHEY and CDR2 is SVGAGI. V dropped 0 bases and J dropped 5 bases, with 2 bases sitting between them. The length of the CDR3 is 11 residues. As DNA, the CDR3 is TGTGCCAGCAGTTACTCGAACGAGCAGTACTTC. Translated: CASSYSNEQYF.

The chain has TRBV19 and TRBJ1-2; D unclear. Trimming left V 3 bases short and J 8 bases short, with 10 bases between. CDR3 length: 12 residues. Germline assignment: CDR1 LNHDA and CDR2 SQIVND (reference sequence). For the CDR3, the DNA is TGTGCCAGTAGTATCCGGGGATACGGCTACACCTTC. This encodes CASSIRGYGYTF.

Concerning this clone: Other DNA sequences from this sample encode an identical CDR3 as well. This rearrangement joins TRBV4-2 to TRBJ2-7; possibly TRBD1 for D (5 bases). Trimming shortened V by 1 base and J by 2 bases, and 9 bases separated the two germline ends. The CDR3 has 14 residues. CDR1 and CDR2 from the germline V gene are LGHNA and YNFKEQ. The CDR3 here is CASSQGQGTYEQYF. The CDR3, as DNA: TGTGCCAGCAGCCAAGGCCAGGGAACCTACGAGCAGTACTTC.

The gene calls are TRBV4-1 and TRBJ2-7; D is perhaps TRBD2 (5 bases). The germline gives CDR1 MGHRA, CDR2 YSYEKL. V was cut by 4 bases and J by 4 bases, with 17 bases left in between. The CDR3 runs to 15 residues. The CDR3 DNA is TGCGCCAGCAGCCCATCTAGCCTTACTTATTACGAGCAGTACTTC. Protein: CASSPSSLTYYEQYF.

The CDR3 is CASSFGVVSGANVLTF. DNA for the CDR3: TGTGCCAGCAGTTTCGGCGTGGTATCTGGGGCCAACGTCCTGACTTTC. The rearrangement joins TRBV14 to TRBJ2-6, with D uncertain. CDR3 length: 16 residues. V lost 6 bases and J 1 base, leaving 13 bases between the germline ends. The germline gives CDR1 SGHDN, CDR2 FVKESK.

This sequence joins TRBV6-5 and TRBJ2-7, with 15 bases fitting TRBD2. The CDR3 loop spans 14 amino acids. V lost 5 bases to trimming and J lost 12 bases; unmatched junction nucleotides: 8. CDR1 and CDR2 from the germline V gene are MNHEY and SVGAGI. CDR3 coding DNA: TGTGCCAGCAGTCCGACCGGGACTAGCGGGAGGTCGTACTTC. Translation gives CASSPTGTSGRSYF.

The rearrangement uses TRBV6-1 and TRBJ1-5, with D uncertain. The CDR3 has 12 amino acids. Germline V CDR1 and CDR2: MNHNS, SASEGT. Trimming pared 6 bases from V and 4 bases from J, leaving 7 bases between. The CDR3 protein is CASRDGNQPQHF. The CDR3 DNA reads as TGTGCCAGCAGAGACGGGAATCAGCCCCAGCATTTT.

The chain is built from TRBV2 and TRBJ1-4; D is possibly TRBD1 (5 bases). Trimming stripped 6 bases from V and 7 bases from J, with 21 bases between. The CDR3 contains 16 residues. In germline, CDR1 is SNHLY, CDR2 FYNNEI. CDR3 bases: TGTGCCAGCAGCGCAACGCCTCCGGGGGGAGGTGAAAAACTGTTTTTT. It is translated as CASSATPPGGGEKLFF.

J is TRBJ1-5 and V is TRBV19; no clear D gene. In germline, CDR1 is LNHDA, CDR2 SQIVND (reference sequence). The CDR3 contains 15 residues. Trimming stripped 7 bases from V and 0 bases from J, with 13 bases between. This chain's CDR3 is CASTSVGNSNQPQHF. CDR3 DNA: TGTGCCAGTACGTCGGTGGGAAATAGCAATCAGCCCCAGCATTTT.

This chain connects TRBV9 to TRBJ2-7; 7 bases agree with TRBD2. V gave up 3 bases and J gave up 0 bases; unmatched junction bases: 6. CDR1 and CDR2 from the germline V gene are SGDLS and YYNGEE. The CDR3 has 15 amino acids. CDR3: CASSAGGADSYEQYF. The CDR3 bases are TGTGCCAGCAGCGCGGGGGGAGCGGACTCCTACGAGCAGTACTTC. Full variable domain (outside the CDR3, taken from reference TRBV9 and TRBJ2-7): DSGVTQTPKHLITATGQRVTLRCSPRSGDLSVYWYQQSLDQGLQFLIQYYNGEERAKGNILERFSAQQFPDLHSELNLSSLELGDSALYFCASSAGGADSYEQYFGPGTRLTVT.

This chain links TRBV6-6 with TRBJ2-7, with D maybe TRBD1 (5 bases). CDR3 length: 15 residues. V was pared by 4 bases and J by 2 bases, with 15 bases between. The germline V gene encodes CDR1 MNHNY and CDR2 SVGAGI (reference sequence). Here the CDR3 DNA reads TGTGCCAGCAGTTCGGTGCAGGGTCTTACCTACGAGCAGTACTTC. Its translation: CASSSVQGLTYEQYF.

V gene TRBV11-2 combines with J gene TRBJ2-3; D is uncertain. The V end was cut by 5 bases, the J end by 6 bases, with 12 bases between. The CDR3 is 13 amino acids. The V gene's germline CDR1 is SGHAT and CDR2 FQNNGV. The CDR3 spells CASSLEGLDTQYF. The CDR3 nucleotides are TGTGCCAGCAGCCTGGAAGGGTTGGATACGCAGTATTTT.

The CDR3 bases are TGTGCCAGCAGCTTAGGGCAGGGACCCTACGAGCAGTACTTC. It is translated as CASSLGQGPYEQYF. This rearrangement joins TRBV13 to TRBJ2-7; either TRBD1 or TRBD2 may fit D (5 bases each). There are 14 residues in the CDR3. From germline, CDR1 is PRHDT and CDR2 FYEKMQ (reference sequence). Trimming removed 0 bases at V and 2 bases at J, with 8 bases between.

This clone has a handful of counts. This chain links TRBV15 with TRBJ2-5, with D unclear. The CDR3 contains 13 residues. The germline V gene encodes CDR1 LNHNV and CDR2 YYDKDF (reference sequence). V was trimmed by 0 bases and J by 5 bases, leaving 7 bases between them. Written as DNA, the CDR3 is TGTGCCACCAGCAGAGATCCTGGGGAGACCCAGTACTTC. This gives the protein CATSRDPGETQYF.

V and J are TRBV10-3 and TRBJ1-1, with 9 bases fitting TRBD1. Germline V gives CDR1 ENHRY, CDR2 SYGVKD. The CDR3 spans 13 residues. The V gene end was trimmed by 4 bases and the J gene end by 4 bases; junction bases not matched to a gene: 1. The DNA for the CDR3 is TGTGCCATCAGTGTGACAGGGGGCACTGAAGCTTTCTTT. It yields the protein CAISVTGGTEAFF.

The genes are TRBV5-1 and TRBJ2-3, with 10 bases fitting TRBD2. Germline lookup yields CDR1 SGHRS and CDR2 YFSETQ. J was trimmed by 6 bases and V by 4 bases; bases with no gene match: 8. CDR3 length: 15 amino acids. The CDR3 sequence: CASSQASGRGDTQYF. CDR3 DNA sequence: TGCGCCAGCAGCCAGGCTAGCGGGAGAGGGGATACGCAGTATTTT.

The chain recombines TRBV15 with TRBJ1-2, with no clear D. Germline V lookup: CDR1 LNHNV, CDR2 YYDKDF (reference sequence). The V end was cut by 5 bases, the J end by 5 bases, with 9 bases between. The CDR3 sequence is 12 residues long. The CDR3: CATSEATYGYTF. CDR3 nucleotide sequence: TGTGCCACCAGCGAGGCGACATATGGCTACACCTTC.

The chain joins TRBV2 to TRBJ1-3; the D is unclear. The CDR3 contains 14 residues. V was clipped by 4 bases and J by 4 bases, with 11 bases between them. CDR1 is SNHLY, CDR2 FYNNEI, per germline. In nucleotides, the CDR3 is TGTGCCAGCAGTGGAGAGGCGGCGGGAAACACCATATATTTT. This gives the protein CASSGEAAGNTIYF.